This T cell receptor (beta chain) comes out of a study of blood T cell repertoires in COVID-19. Across the study: There were acute and convalescent COVID-19 samples, and they came from the United States, Italy and Spain. T cells, B-cell-depleted T cells, or PBMCs provided the cDNA or gDNA that served as material.

As processed by the authors: Amplification of reference gene primers provided the estimated nucleated cell counts. Data came from immunoSEQ multiplex PCR; TCRdb stores just in-frame clones and leaves some out. For V, J and clone size, that table is used; D and trimming come from the DNA. The sample carries 27,000 or so clones, 75% to 85% recorded once. The germline V gene encodes CDR1 MNHEY and CDR2 SVGAGI. V was clipped by 0 bases and J by 7 bases, with 10 bases between them. This CDR3 has 15 amino acids. V is TRBV6-5 and J is TRBJ1-6; D is perhaps TRBD1 (5 bases). The TCR comes from a man between 65 and 85 years old with active COVID-19. The source material was peripheral blood. For the CDR3, the DNA is TGTGCCAGCAGTTACTCGACAGTTCCCAATTCACCCCTCCACTTT. Its protein is CASSYSTVPNSPLHF.